This TCR beta chain was recovered during a study of shared clonotypes between healthy human individuals. The CDR3 has 15 amino acids. CDR1 and CDR2 (germline): SGHDN, FVKESK. The V gene end was trimmed by 2 bases and the J gene end by 4 bases; junction bases not matched to a gene: 3. Those who donated were healthy HIV-negative adults, with no recent acute infections or vaccinations reported. Deep was the level at which the assay was run. Repertoires were generated with immunoSEQ multiplex PCR, while TCRdb's copy carries only in-frame clones and drops some. This table holds roughly 2.5 million clones, approximately 94% found once. Overall study findings and caveats: A reduction in generation probabilities was seen for non-shared clonotypes relative to those shared by all four donors. With few donors, the genetic and exposure-history diversity represented was limited.

This clone was seen more than once but under ten times. Its antigen is not known. Sequenced material: naive CD4+ T cells sorted from blood. The sample's subset: CD45RA+ positively selected. The receptor's source is a man in his late teens or twenties in good health. V is TRBV14 and J is TRBJ2-2, with 8 bases matching TRBD2. DNA for the CDR3: TGTGCCAGCAGCCAAATAGCGGGGAGCACCGGGGAGCTGTTTTTT. This translates into CASSQIAGSTGELFF.